These T cell receptor beta chains were read from a single sample in a study of cytomegalovirus exposure and HLA in healthy donors. Here immunoSEQ multiplex PCR was the method, and the copy in TCRdb shows in-frame clones only, minus some. Of approximately 160,000 clones listed, around 68% are singletons. The material sequenced was PBMCs. The receptors were gathered from a woman between 35 and 50 years old in good health and CMV-seropositive. Both conserved end residues are part of each CDR3. Each record gives: D gene, V gene, J gene, clone size, CDR3 DNA, CDR3 protein. D genes are given only for firm matches. Only some rows state a clone size, as once, few, many or a class for expanded clones.

D: TRBD2
V: TRBV6-5
J: TRBJ2-7
size: -
DNA: TGTGCCAGCAGCTTAGCGGGGGGGGTTTCCTACGAGCAGTACTTC
CDR3: CASSLAGGVSYEQYF

D: TRBD2
V: TRBV28
J: TRBJ2-7
size: -
DNA: TGTGCCAGCTTAACTAGCGGGAGGGGATACGAGCAGTACTTC
CDR3: CASLTSGRGYEQYF

D: TRBD2
V: TRBV5-1
J: TRBJ2-3
size: -
DNA: TGCGCCAGCAGCCCCCTAGCGGGAGGAGATACGCAGTATTTT
CDR3: CASSPLAGGDTQYF

D: TRBD2
V: TRBV4-3
J: TRBJ2-1
size: few
DNA: TGCGCCAGCAGCCAAACACTAGCGGGAGGATTCGATGAGCAGTTCTTC
CDR3: CASSQTLAGGFDEQFF

D: -
V: TRBV27
J: TRBJ1-1
size: few
DNA: TGTGCCAGCAGTTTAAGGGGAATGAACACTGAAGCTTTCTTT
CDR3: CASSLRGMNTEAFF

D: TRBD1
V: TRBV25-1
J: TRBJ1-2
size: -
DNA: TGTGCCAGCAGTGAAAAAGGGACAGCCTTAGCGGTCTATGGCTACCCCTTC
CDR3: CASSEKGTALAVYGYPF

D: -
V: TRBV7-2
J: TRBJ1-2
size: -
DNA: TGTGCCAGCAGCTTCAGGGGAGATGGCTACACCTTC
CDR3: CASSFRGDGYTF

D: -
V: TRBV7-2
J: TRBJ1-1
size: -
DNA: TGTGCCAGCAGCTTAGCGACAGAAAGTGAGGCTTTCTTT
CDR3: CASSLATESEAFF

D: -
V: TRBV7-2
J: TRBJ2-5
size: -
DNA: TGTGCCAGCAGCTTAACGGGGGGCGCCCGCCAAGAGACCCAGTACTTC
CDR3: CASSLTGGARQETQYF

D: -
V: TRBV5-1
J: TRBJ2-1
size: -
DNA: TGCGCCAGCAGCGCTAACATAGCCAATGAGCAGTTCTTC
CDR3: CASSANIANEQFF

D: TRBD1
V: TRBV5-4
J: TRBJ2-1
size: -
DNA: TGTGCCAGCAGCCATACCGGGACAGGGGGGAACAATGAGCAGTTCTTC
CDR3: CASSHTGTGGNNEQFF

D: -
V: TRBV7-2
J: TRBJ1-6
size: -
DNA: TGTGCCAGCAGCCTAGGATCCGGGACTCCCCGTCCCCTCCACTTT
CDR3: CASSLGSGTPRPLHF